This T cell receptor (beta chain) was recorded in a study of T cells in Graves' hyperthyroidism and ophthalmopathy. Study observations and caveats: Stable hyperthyroidism was separated from ophthalmopathy by a model based on 13 V-J features. In blood, most of the thyroid clonotypes expanded above 0.001 were also present.

A note on this clonotype: Its antigen is unknown.

Regions amplified from RNA transcripts were the TCR beta CDR3 regions. HTBI primers were the set used in a first-round RT-PCR of the TCR CDR3. Each CDR3 protein is one row after TCRdb ran MiXCR on the multiplex PCR reads. This sample has 600,000 or so distinct CDR3 sequences, with under 60% found just once. Sequencing was carried out using peripheral blood or thyroid tissue (not recorded which). The receptor comes from a woman under 30 with Graves' hyperthyroidism.

This CDR3 is CAISDKLRTGQETQYF. The CDR3 DNA follows: TGTGCCATCAGTGATAAGTTACGGACAGGGCAAGAGACCCAGTACTTC. The chain combines TRBV10-3 with TRBJ2-5; 8 nucleotides align to TRBD1. The CDR3 runs to 16 residues. From germline, CDR1 is ENHRY and CDR2 SYGVKD. J lost 2 bases, V lost 3 bases, and 8 bases had no gene match.